What follows is one T cell receptor (beta chain) and its context. These data come from a study of T cells in tumors after PD-1 blockade. Overall study: Either cemiplimab 350 mg every 2 weeks or pembrolizumab 200 mg every 3 weeks was given. Blood samples averaged roughly 110,000 templates (range about 22,000-260,000) and 36,536 unique clonotypes.

TCRdb keeps only in-frame clones here, not all; method: immunoSEQ multiplex PCR. This table holds 45,000 to 60,000 clones, around four fifths found once. This CDR3 region has 15 residues. In germline, CDR1 is MNHGY, CDR2 SAAAGT. V lost 7 bases and J lost 2, with 14 bases in between. The source of this sequence is a human donor with advanced basal cell or squamous cell carcinoma (not recorded which). The V gene is TRBV6-8, the J gene TRBJ2-2; D may match TRBD1 or TRBD2 (6 bases each). Material: PBMCs, obtained before anti-PD-1 therapy. CDR3 nucleotide sequence: TGTGCCAGCATCGGGGGCCCCTACAACACCGGGGAGCTGTTTTTT. The encoded protein is CASIGGPYNTGELFF.